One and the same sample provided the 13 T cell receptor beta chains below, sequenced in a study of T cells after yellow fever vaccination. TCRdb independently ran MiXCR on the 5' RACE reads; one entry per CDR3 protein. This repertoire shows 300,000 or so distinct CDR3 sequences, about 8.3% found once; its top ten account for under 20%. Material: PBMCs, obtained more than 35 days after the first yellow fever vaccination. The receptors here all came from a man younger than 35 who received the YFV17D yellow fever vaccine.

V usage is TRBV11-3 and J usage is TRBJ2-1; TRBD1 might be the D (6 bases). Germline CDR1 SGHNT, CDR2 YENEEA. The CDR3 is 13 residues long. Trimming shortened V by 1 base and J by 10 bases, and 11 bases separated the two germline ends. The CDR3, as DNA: TGTGCCAGCAGCTTAGTTAACAGGGTCGAGCAGTTCTTC. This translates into CASSLVNRVEQFF.

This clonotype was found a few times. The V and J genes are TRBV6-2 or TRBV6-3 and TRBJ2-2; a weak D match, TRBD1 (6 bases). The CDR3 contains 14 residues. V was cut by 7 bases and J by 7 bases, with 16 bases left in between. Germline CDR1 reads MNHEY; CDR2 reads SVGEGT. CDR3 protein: CASNRGIRNGELFF. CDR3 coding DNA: TGTGCCAGCAATAGGGGGATCCGCAACGGGGAGCTGTTTTTT.

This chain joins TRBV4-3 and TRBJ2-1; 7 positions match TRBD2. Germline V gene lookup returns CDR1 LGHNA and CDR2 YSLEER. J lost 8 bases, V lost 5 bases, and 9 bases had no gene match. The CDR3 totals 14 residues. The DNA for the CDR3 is TGCGCCAGCAGCACGGAACGAGGGAGGGATGAGCAGTTCTTC. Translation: CASSTERGRDEQFF.

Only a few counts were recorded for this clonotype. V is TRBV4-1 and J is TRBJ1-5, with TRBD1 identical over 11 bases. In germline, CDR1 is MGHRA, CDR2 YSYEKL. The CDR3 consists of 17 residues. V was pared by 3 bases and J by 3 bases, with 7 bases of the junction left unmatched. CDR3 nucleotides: TGCGCCAGCAGCCACGGACAGGGGGCCCTTAACAATCAGCCCCAGCATTTT. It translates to CASSHGQGALNNQPQHF.

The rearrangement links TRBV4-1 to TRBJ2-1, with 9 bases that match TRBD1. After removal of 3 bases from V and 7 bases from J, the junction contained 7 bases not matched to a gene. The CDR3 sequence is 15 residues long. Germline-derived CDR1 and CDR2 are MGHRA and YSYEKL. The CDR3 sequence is CASSQPGTGRNEQFF. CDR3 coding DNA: TGCGCCAGCAGCCAGCCCGGGACAGGGAGGAATGAGCAGTTCTTC.

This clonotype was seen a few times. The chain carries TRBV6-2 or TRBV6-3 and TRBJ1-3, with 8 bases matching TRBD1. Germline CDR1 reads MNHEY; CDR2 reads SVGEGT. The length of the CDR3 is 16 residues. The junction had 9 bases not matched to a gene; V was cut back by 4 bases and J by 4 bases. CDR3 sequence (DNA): TGTGCCAGCAGTTCAAGGGGACAGGCGACCGGAAACACCATATATTTT. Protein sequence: CASSSRGQATGNTIYF.

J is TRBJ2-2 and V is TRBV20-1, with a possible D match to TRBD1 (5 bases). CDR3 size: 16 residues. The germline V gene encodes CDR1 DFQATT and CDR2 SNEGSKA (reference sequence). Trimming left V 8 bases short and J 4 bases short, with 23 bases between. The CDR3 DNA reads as TGCAGTCCATATAAAAAAGGGGCTTCTGGCACCGGGGAGCTGTTTTTT. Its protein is CSPYKKGASGTGELFF.

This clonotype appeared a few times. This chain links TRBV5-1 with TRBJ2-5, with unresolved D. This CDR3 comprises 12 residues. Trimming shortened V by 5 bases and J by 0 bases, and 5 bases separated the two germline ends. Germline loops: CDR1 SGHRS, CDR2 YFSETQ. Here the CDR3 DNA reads TGCGCCAGCAGGACAAACCAAGAGACCCAGTACTTC. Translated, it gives CASRTNQETQYF.

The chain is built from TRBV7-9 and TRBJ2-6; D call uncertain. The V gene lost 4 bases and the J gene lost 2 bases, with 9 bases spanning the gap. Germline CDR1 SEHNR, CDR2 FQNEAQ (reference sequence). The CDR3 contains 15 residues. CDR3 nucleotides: TGTGCCAGCAGCTATATCTCCGCTGGGGCCAACGTCCTGACTTTC. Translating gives CASSYISAGANVLTF.

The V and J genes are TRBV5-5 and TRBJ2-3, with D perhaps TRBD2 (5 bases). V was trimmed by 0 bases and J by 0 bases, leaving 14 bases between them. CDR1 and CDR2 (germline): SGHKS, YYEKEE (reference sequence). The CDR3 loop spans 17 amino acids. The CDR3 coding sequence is TGTGCCAGCAGCTTGGCCCACGCGGGTCCCAGCACAGATACGCAGTATTTT. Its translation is CASSLAHAGPSTDTQYF.

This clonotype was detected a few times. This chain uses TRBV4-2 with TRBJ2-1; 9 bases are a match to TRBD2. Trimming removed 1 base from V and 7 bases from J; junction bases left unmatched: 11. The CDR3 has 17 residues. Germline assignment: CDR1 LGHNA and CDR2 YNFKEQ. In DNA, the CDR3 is TGTGCCAGCAGCCAAGCTGGGGGCGGGGGGGCCTTGAATGAGCAGTTCTTC. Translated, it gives CASSQAGGGGALNEQFF.

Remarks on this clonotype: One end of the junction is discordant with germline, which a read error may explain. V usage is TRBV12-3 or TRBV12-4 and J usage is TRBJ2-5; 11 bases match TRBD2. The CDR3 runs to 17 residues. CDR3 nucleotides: TGTGCCAGCAGTCTAGCGGGGGGTCCACCCCGAGGAGAGACCCAGTACTTC. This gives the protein CASSLAGGPPRGETQYF.

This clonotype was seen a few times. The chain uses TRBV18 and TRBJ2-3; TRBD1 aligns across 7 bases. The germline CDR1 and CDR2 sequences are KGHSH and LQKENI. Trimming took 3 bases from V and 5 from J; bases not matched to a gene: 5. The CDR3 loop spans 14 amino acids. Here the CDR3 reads CASSPETGVDTQYF. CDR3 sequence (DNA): TGTGCCAGCTCACCCGAAACAGGGGTAGATACGCAGTATTTT.